The rows below give T cell receptor beta chains drawn from one sample of a study of human T cells and chemical hapten exposure. TCRdb recomputed calls from the RACE reads with MiXCR, one row per CDR3 protein. The profile covers approximately 57,000 distinct CDR3 sequences, with around 10% appearing a single time and approximately 9.9% taken by the ten largest. The material was whole blood, obtained in connection with sensitization to the hapten diphenylcyclopropenone (DPC). The receptors were sampled from a man in his forties with alopecia areata. Some clones in this sample may be carry-over from other donors' samples. CDR3s include the opening cysteine and the closing phenylalanine or tryptophan.

V gene: TRBV15
J gene: TRBJ2-2
CDR3 protein: CATSRDLTGGGELFF

V gene: TRBV18
J gene: TRBJ2-7
CDR3 protein: CASSPGTGGYEQYF

V gene: TRBV6-2/TRBV6-3
J gene: TRBJ2-4
CDR3 protein: CASSLQGQVGYF

V gene: TRBV12-3/TRBV12-4
J gene: TRBJ2-1
CDR3 protein: CASSLVYEQFF

V gene: TRBV9
J gene: TRBJ2-2
CDR3 protein: CASSVEVTGLTGELFF

V gene: TRBV9
J gene: TRBJ2-5
CDR3 protein: CASSVSRGQETQYF

V gene: TRBV7-2
J gene: TRBJ2-5
CDR3 protein: CASSLDPSGAGETQYF

V gene: TRBV6-4
J gene: TRBJ1-1
CDR3 protein: CASSTRVITEAFF

V gene: TRBV20-1
J gene: TRBJ1-6
CDR3 protein: CSAKQGADSPLHF

V gene: TRBV21-1
J gene: TRBJ2-5
CDR3 protein: CASSTGLAGAQETQYF

V gene: TRBV5-1
J gene: TRBJ2-7
CDR3 protein: CASSSVPGTGRLEQYF

V gene: TRBV20-1
J gene: TRBJ2-1
CDR3 protein: CSARDGRSSYNEQFF

V gene: TRBV12-3/TRBV12-4
J gene: TRBJ2-4
CDR3 protein: CASSLGTGDIQYF

V gene: TRBV5-6
J gene: TRBJ1-2
CDR3 protein: CASSLAGQGALIYGYTF

V gene: TRBV14
J gene: TRBJ2-3
CDR3 protein: CASRGTGQGTDTQYF

V gene: TRBV20-1
J gene: TRBJ2-1
CDR3 protein: CSARLSSYNEQFF

V gene: TRBV28
J gene: TRBJ2-1
CDR3 protein: CASGIRSEQFF

V gene: TRBV6-1
J gene: TRBJ2-1
CDR3 protein: CASSEELAGVNEQFF

V gene: TRBV7-9
J gene: TRBJ2-3
CDR3 protein: CASSYQRARGGDTQYF

V gene: TRBV11-2
J gene: TRBJ2-2
CDR3 protein: CASMIGAAGELFF

V gene: TRBV19
J gene: TRBJ2-1
CDR3 protein: CASSAGLAGPTF

V gene: TRBV14
J gene: TRBJ1-2
CDR3 protein: CASSRGILGYTF

V gene: TRBV6-2/TRBV6-3
J gene: TRBJ2-7
CDR3 protein: CASSPGTSGALYEQYF

V gene: TRBV4-2
J gene: TRBJ1-2
CDR3 protein: CASSLTGVDGYTF

V gene: TRBV2
J gene: TRBJ2-7
CDR3 protein: CASRGDAISYEQYF

V gene: TRBV12-3/TRBV12-4
J gene: TRBJ2-7
CDR3 protein: CASRGLSSSYEQYF

V gene: TRBV4-2
J gene: TRBJ2-7
CDR3 protein: CASSPGTSGSIYEQYF

V gene: TRBV7-9
J gene: TRBJ2-5
CDR3 protein: CASSDTGTGETQYF